This is a list of T cell receptor beta chains from one sample in a study of cytotoxic CD8 clonotypes in ibrutinib-treated CLL. Assay: immunoSEQ multiplex PCR; the TCRdb copy retains only in-frame clones and omits some. The data show 250,000 or so clones, roughly 74% seen once. This specimen consisted of PBMCs, obtained after 24 months of ibrutinib treatment. The source of these receptors is a human donor with chronic lymphocytic leukemia. Both conserved end residues are part of each CDR3.

TRBV7-9	CASSSPDEKLFF
TRBV6-5	CASSYDLGGTNYGYTF
TRBV28	CASSPYTQQACSYEQYF
TRBV28	CASSLYSETQYF
TRBV4-1	CASNLGQGENSPLHF
TRBV4-3	CASSPGLAGVSEQFF
TRBV5-1	CASSPGTTDTQYF
TRBV9	CASSVDSVEGYEQYF
TRBV7-9	CASSYRQGENEQYF
TRBV6-5	CATGDRGTTYEQYF
TRBV19	CASSIGDGSYGYTF
TRBV19	CASSTDREETQYF
TRBV18	CASSPYTVNYGYTF
TRBV10-1	CASSGGGPSEQYF
TRBV20-1	CSLGFMTEAFF
TRBV5-1	CASSLDRGQTYEQYF